This T cell receptor beta chain stems from a study of Ad26.COV2.S vaccination and SARS-CoV-2 variants. Points from the study as a whole: Substantial response breadth was reportedly seen for spike-specific CD8+ and CD4+ T cells after vaccination.

Only a few counts were recorded for this clone. What it binds is not known. The method was immunoSEQ multiplex PCR; TCRdb's version includes in-frame clones alone and lacks a portion of them. The data show about 350,000 clones, 88% seen once. V dropped 0 bases and J dropped 7 bases, with 11 bases sitting between them. The CDR3 sequence is 14 residues long. CDR1 SGHNT and CDR2 YYREEE come from the germline V gene (reference sequence). Treatment denoted: roughly 18 received Ad26.COV2.S at low or high dose, single or two shots; several received placebo; per-sample allocation not given. Each sample was drawn 63 days after the first injection (of vaccine or placebo).

Sequenced material: peripheral blood, taken in a trial of Ad26.COV2.S vaccine versus placebo. This chain links TRBV5-4 with TRBJ1-5, with D unclear. This sequence originates from a person aged 18-60 years who received the Ad26.COV2.S COVID-19 vaccine or a placebo. CDR3 DNA sequence: TGTGCCAGCAGCTTGGCCGGAAACGGGCAGCCCCAGCATTTT. Its translation: CASSLAGNGQPQHF.